This TCR beta chain was identified in a study of blood T cell repertoires in COVID-19. Study context: Collection of acute and convalescent COVID-19 samples took place in the United States, Italy and Spain.

How the authors handled the data: For nucleated cells, counts were estimated from reference gene primer amplification. Measured with immunoSEQ multiplex PCR; TCRdb has only the in-frame clones, and not every one. Clonal size and the V and J genes are those of that table, whereas D and trimming came from the DNA. The data show some 100,000 clones, approximately 93% seen once. The receptor was isolated from a man aged 55 to 70 with acute or convalescent COVID-19. Sample: peripheral blood.

The CDR3 DNA sequence: TGTGCCATCTTAGCGGGAGCCAATGAGCAGTTCTTC. Translated, it gives CAILAGANEQFF. The chain links TRBV11-2 to TRBJ2-1; 9 bases line up with TRBD2. The junction had 4 bases not matched to a gene; V was cut back by 10 bases and J by 6 bases. The CDR3 length is 12 residues. The germline V gene has CDR1 SGHAT and CDR2 FQNNGV.